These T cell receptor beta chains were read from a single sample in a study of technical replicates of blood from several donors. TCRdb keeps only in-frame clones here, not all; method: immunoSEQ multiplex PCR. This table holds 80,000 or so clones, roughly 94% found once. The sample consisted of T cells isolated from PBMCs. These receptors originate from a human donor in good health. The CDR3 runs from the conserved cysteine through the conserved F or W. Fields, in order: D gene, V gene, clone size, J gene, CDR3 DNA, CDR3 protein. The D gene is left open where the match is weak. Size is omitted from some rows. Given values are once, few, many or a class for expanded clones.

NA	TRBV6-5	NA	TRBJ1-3	TGTGCCAGCAGCACAGGGCAGAAAGAGATTTTT	CASSTGQKEIF
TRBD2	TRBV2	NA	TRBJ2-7	TGTGCCAGCAGTGTCCCTCTAGCGGGAGGGCCCCACGAGCAGTACTTC	CASSVPLAGGPHEQYF
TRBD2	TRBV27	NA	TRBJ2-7	TGTGCCAGCAGTTCGATGCCCGGGACTAGCTTATCCCACGAGCAGTACTTC	CASSSMPGTSLSHEQYF
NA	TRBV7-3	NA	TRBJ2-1	TGTGCCAGCAGCCCGAATGATAGGACTAAGATTTACAATGAGCAGTTCTTC	CASSPNDRTKIYNEQFF
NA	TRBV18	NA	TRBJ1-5	TGTGCCAGCTCACCAGGGGCCGACAATCAGCCCCAGCATTTT	CASSPGADNQPQHF
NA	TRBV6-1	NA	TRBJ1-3	TGTGCCAGCAGTGGCTACATTTACGGACACTCTGGAAACACCATATATTTT	CASSGYIYGHSGNTIYF
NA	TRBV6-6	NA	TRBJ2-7	TGTTCTAGTAGGATAGCGTCGGCCTACGAGCAGTACTTC	CSSRIASAYEQYF
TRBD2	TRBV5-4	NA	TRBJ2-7	TGTGCCAGCAGCCCCCGGACTAGCGGAGTCTACGAGCAGTACTTC	CASSPRTSGVYEQYF
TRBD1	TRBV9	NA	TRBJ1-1	TGTGCCAGCAGCGTAGAGGGGGCCCTCAACACTGAAGCTTTCTTT	CASSVEGALNTEAFF
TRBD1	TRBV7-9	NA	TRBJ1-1	TGTGCCAGCAGCGGAGAGACAGGGGGCGAGGATACTGAAGCTTTCTTT	CASSGETGGEDTEAFF
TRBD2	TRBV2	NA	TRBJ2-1	TGTGCCAGCAGTGAGCTAGCGGCCTACAATGAGCAGTTCTTC	CASSELAAYNEQFF
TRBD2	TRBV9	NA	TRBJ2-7	TGTGCCAGCAGCACCGGGACTAGCGGCTCCTACGAGCAGTACTTC	CASSTGTSGSYEQYF
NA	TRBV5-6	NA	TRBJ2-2	TGTGCCAGCAGCCACAAAAATGCCGGGGAGCTGTTTTTT	CASSHKNAGELFF
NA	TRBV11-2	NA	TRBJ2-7	TGTGCCAGCGCCGAGAGAGGATATAGCGGAAGCTCCTACGAGCAGTACTTC	CASAERGYSGSSYEQYF
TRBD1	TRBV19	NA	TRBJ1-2	TGTGCCAGTAGGCCGGGACAGGGGGCCGGCGGCTACACCTTC	CASRPGQGAGGYTF
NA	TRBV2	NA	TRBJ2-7	TGTGCCCCCTACCCAGGGGCAAGCTCCTACGAGCAGTACTTC	CAPYPGASSYEQYF
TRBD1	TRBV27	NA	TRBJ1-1	TGTGCCAGCAGGCGGACAGGGGGGGGAACTGAAGCTTTCTTT	CASRRTGGGTEAFF
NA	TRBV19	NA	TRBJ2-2	TGTGCCAGTTTTCCGAGCGGAGTGTCGAACACCGGGGAGCTGTTTTTT	CASFPSGVSNTGELFF
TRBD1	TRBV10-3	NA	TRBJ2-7	TGTGCCATCCTGACAGGGTCCTACGAGCAGTACTTC	CAILTGSYEQYF
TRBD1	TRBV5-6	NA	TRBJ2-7	TGTGCCAGCAGCTTGCCGGACAGGTCCCACGAGCAGTACTTC	CASSLPDRSHEQYF
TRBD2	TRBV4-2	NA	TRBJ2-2	TGTGCCAGCAGCCAAGGTACTAGCGCCAACACCGGGGAGCTGTTTTTT	CASSQGTSANTGELFF
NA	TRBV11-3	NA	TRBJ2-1	TGTGCCAGCAGCTTAGCAAATTACAATGAGCAGTTCTTC	CASSLANYNEQFF
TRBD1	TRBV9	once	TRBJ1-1	TGTGCCAGCAGCGTAGGAGGGCAGGGGGCTAGGGCTTTCTTT	CASSVGGQGARAFF
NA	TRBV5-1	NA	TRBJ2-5	TGCGCCAGCAGCCCAGGGAGGACAGGAGATGGGGAGACCCAGTACTTC	CASSPGRTGDGETQYF
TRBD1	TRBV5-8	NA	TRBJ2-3	TGTGCCAGCAGCTTGGAGGTTAGACAGGGGTTCACAGATACGCAGTATTTT	CASSLEVRQGFTDTQYF
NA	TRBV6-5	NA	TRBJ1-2	TGTGCCAGCACCAAGACAGACAACTATGGCTACACCTTC	CASTKTDNYGYTF
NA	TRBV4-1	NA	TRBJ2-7	TGCGCCAGCAGCCAAGCGGAGATCTCCTACGAGCAGTACTTC	CASSQAEISYEQYF
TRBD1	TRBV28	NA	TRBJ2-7	TGTGCCAGCAGTTTAGTCGACAGGGGGCTCTACGAGCAGTACTTC	CASSLVDRGLYEQYF
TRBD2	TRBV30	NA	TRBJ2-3	TGTGCCTGGAGTCCGGGAGGGCCGGCAGATACGCAGTATTTT	CAWSPGGPADTQYF
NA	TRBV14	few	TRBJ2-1	TGTGCCAGCAGCCAAGTTCCCAGGGACAATGAGCAGTTCTTC	CASSQVPRDNEQFF
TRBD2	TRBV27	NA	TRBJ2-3	TGTGCCAGCAGTCATGCTAGCGGGATAGTCACAGATACGCAGTATTTT	CASSHASGIVTDTQYF
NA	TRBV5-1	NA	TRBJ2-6	TGCGCCAGCAGCTCCAGTATGGCCTCTGGGGCCAACGTCCTGACTTTC	CASSSSMASGANVLTF
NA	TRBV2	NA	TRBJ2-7	TGTGCCAGCGGAACCTCCCCCGAGGGCTACGAGCAGTACTTC	CASGTSPEGYEQYF
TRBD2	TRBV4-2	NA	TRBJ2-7	TGTGCCAGCAGCCAGGGAACTAGCGGGAGGGCCTGGGAGCAGTACTTC	CASSQGTSGRAWEQYF
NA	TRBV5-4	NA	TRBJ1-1	TGTGCCAGCAGCTTCTCAGGGGAAACTGAAGCTTTCTTT	CASSFSGETEAFF
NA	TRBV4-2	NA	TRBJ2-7	TGTGCCAGCAGCCAAGAATTGGGAGTCGTTTCCTACGAGCAGTACTTC	CASSQELGVVSYEQYF
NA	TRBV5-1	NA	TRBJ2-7	TGCGCCAGCAGCTTGGACCTGAGCTCCTACGAGCAGTACTTC	CASSLDLSSYEQYF
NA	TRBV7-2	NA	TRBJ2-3	TGTGCCAGCAGCTTAGCCAGGGGTACAGATACGCAGTATTTT	CASSLARGTDTQYF
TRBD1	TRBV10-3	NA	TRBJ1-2	TGTGCCATCAGTGAGTCGGGGACAGGAACCTATGGCTACACCTTC	CAISESGTGTYGYTF
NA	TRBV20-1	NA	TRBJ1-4	TGCAGTGCTAGAGAGGCCGAAAAACTGTTTTTT	CSAREAEKLFF
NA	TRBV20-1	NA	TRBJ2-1	TGCAGTGCTAGGAGGGACAATGAGCAGTTCTTC	CSARRDNEQFF
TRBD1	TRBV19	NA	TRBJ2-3	TGTGCCAGTAGTTCCCGCACGACAGGGTCCACAGATACGCAGTATTTT	CASSSRTTGSTDTQYF
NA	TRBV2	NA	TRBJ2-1	TGTGCCAGCAGTGACCCAGGGTCGTACAATGAGCAGTTCTTC	CASSDPGSYNEQFF
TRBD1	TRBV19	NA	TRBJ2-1	TGTGCCAGTAGTAGGGACAGGGACTACAATGAGCAGTTCTTC	CASSRDRDYNEQFF
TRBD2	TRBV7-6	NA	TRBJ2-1	TGTGCCAGCAGCTTACTCGGCGGGAGCTCCTACAATGAGCAGTTCTTC	CASSLLGGSSYNEQFF
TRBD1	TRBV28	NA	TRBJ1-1	TGTGCCAGCAGGCCTGGGACAGGGGCTTTCTTT	CASRPGTGAFF